One and the same sample provided the 26 T cell receptor beta chains below, sequenced in a study of cytomegalovirus exposure and HLA in healthy donors. The PCR made use of 60 Vbeta and 13 Jbeta primers. Generated by immunoSEQ multiplex PCR, the TCRdb table keeps only in-frame clones and is missing some. The sample lists around 97,000 clones, about 81% occurring once. The sample comprised PBMCs. These receptors came from a man aged 40-49 years in good health and CMV-seropositive.

The CDR3 spells CASSVSGQSSYNEQFF. Written as DNA, the CDR3 is TGTGCCAGCAGCGTAAGCGGGCAGAGCTCCTACAATGAGCAGTTCTTC. The rearrangement links TRBV9 to TRBJ2-1; weak D call: TRBD2 (6 bases). The germline V gene has CDR1 SGDLS and CDR2 YYNGEE. This CDR3 region has 16 residues. V lost 1 base, J lost 0 bases, and 11 bases lay in between. Full variable domain (outside the CDR3, taken from reference TRBV9 and TRBJ2-1): DSGVTQTPKHLITATGQRVTLRCSPRSGDLSVYWYQQSLDQGLQFLIQYYNGEERAKGNILERFSAQQFPDLHSELNLSSLELGDSALYFCASSVSGQSSYNEQFFGPGTRLTVL.

The chain carries TRBV5-1 and TRBJ1-3, with D possibly matching TRBD1 (5 bases). Trimming removed 5 bases from V and 0 bases from J, with 12 bases in between. This CDR3 is 15 amino acids long. Germline CDR1 and CDR2: SGHRS and YFSETQ. CDR3: CASSGGAYSGNTIYF. CDR3 coding DNA: TGCGCCAGCAGTGGAGGGGCCTACTCTGGAAACACCATATATTTT.

V and J are TRBV10-2 and TRBJ2-3, with a possible D match to TRBD1 (5 bases). The CDR3 has 19 residues. Germline values: CDR1 WSHSY, CDR2 SAAADI. Trimming shortened V by 0 bases and J by 3 bases, and 22 bases separated the two germline ends. This CDR3 is CASSESGPTGRVGTDTQYF. CDR3 DNA sequence: TGCGCCAGCAGTGAGTCTGGACCAACAGGCCGAGTCGGAACAGATACGCAGTATTTT.

This rearrangement joins TRBV7-9 to TRBJ2-3; 9 bases match TRBD2. The CDR3 length is 16 residues. Trimming removed 6 bases from V and 0 bases from J; junction bases left unmatched: 7. Germline CDR1 SEHNR, CDR2 FQNEAQ (reference sequence). The CDR3 region has the DNA TGTGCCAGCAGGGATAGCGGGGGAGGTAGCACAGATACGCAGTATTTT. Translating it yields CASRDSGGGSTDTQYF. The whole variable domain, filled in from reference TRBV7-9 and TRBJ2-3, reads DTGVSQNPRHKITKRGQNVTFRCDPISEHNRLYWYRQTLGQGPEFLTYFQNEAQLEKSRLLSDRFSAERPKGSFSTLEIQRTEQGDSAMYLCASRDSGGGSTDTQYFGPGTRLTVL.

This chain connects TRBV9 to TRBJ1-2; D perhaps matches TRBD1 (6 bases). With 4 bases removed from V and 10 bases from J, the gap between germline ends came to 14 bases. The germline V gene has CDR1 SGDLS and CDR2 YYNGEE. There are 12 residues in the CDR3. The CDR3 sequence: CASSSHTGTYTF. CDR3 coding DNA: TGTGCCAGCAGCTCACATACAGGGACCTACACCTTC.

The V gene is TRBV9, the J gene TRBJ2-2, with a possible D match to TRBD1 (6 bases). The germline V and J ends were trimmed by 3 bases and 5 bases, with 11 bases remaining between them. The germline V gene has CDR1 SGDLS and CDR2 YYNGEE. The CDR3 covers 14 residues. The DNA of the CDR3 is TGTGCCAGCAGCGCCACAGGGAAAACCGGGGAGCTGTTTTTT. Its protein product is CASSATGKTGELFF.

The chain combines TRBV10-3 with TRBJ2-7, with 10 bases fitting TRBD1. The CDR3 length is 14 residues. The J segment lost 2 bases and the V segment lost 10 bases, leaving 8 bases of the junction unmatched. From germline, CDR1 is ENHRY and CDR2 SYGVKD. This CDR3 is CATRTGGIAYEQYF. The DNA for the CDR3 is TGTGCCACCCGGACAGGGGGAATCGCCTACGAGCAGTACTTC.

The chain is built from TRBV29-1 and TRBJ2-1; 9 bases are shared with TRBD1. The CDR3 is 10 residues long. Germline CDR1 is SQVTM and CDR2 is ANQGSEA. With V trimmed by 3 bases and J by 14 bases, 2 bases remained unmatched. The CDR3 here is CSVDRDREFF. The CDR3 bases are TGCAGCGTTGACCGGGACAGGGAGTTCTTC.

This chain links TRBV7-9 with TRBJ2-3; the match to TRBD1 covers 10 bases. Germline V gene lookup returns CDR1 SEHNR and CDR2 FQNEAQ (reference sequence). The V and J ends lost 5 bases and 3 bases, in that order; junction bases with no gene match: 11. This CDR3 contains 17 residues. CDR3: CASSPDRGTIVTDTQYF. DNA for the CDR3: TGTGCCAGCAGCCCGGACAGGGGGACGATCGTGACAGATACGCAGTATTTT.

This clone was found a few times. The chain joins TRBV6-5 to TRBJ1-5; tentatively, D is TRBD1 (5 bases). The germline V and J ends were trimmed by 6 bases and 3 bases, with 15 bases remaining between them. This CDR3 has 15 residues. Germline V gives CDR1 MNHEY, CDR2 SVGAGI. In nucleotides, the CDR3 is TGTGCCAGCAGCGGCCGGGACTCCATCAATCAGCCCCAGCATTTT. Its protein product is CASSGRDSINQPQHF.

This clone has just a few counts. V is TRBV19 and J is TRBJ1-5; TRBD1 might be the D (5 bases). The CDR3 length is 15 residues. V lost 0 bases and J lost 5, with 11 bases in between. The V gene's germline CDR1 is LNHDA and CDR2 SQIVND (reference sequence). Written as DNA, the CDR3 is TGTGCCAGTAGTATAGATGGCGGACAAGATCAGCCCCAGCATTTT. It translates to CASSIDGGQDQPQHF.

This rearrangement joins TRBV28 to TRBJ1-5; 7 nucleotides agree with TRBD1. CDR1 is MDHEN, CDR2 SYDVKM, per germline. V shed 5 bases and J 3 bases; nucleotides not matched to a gene: 7. The CDR3 has 15 residues. CDR3 loop: CASSLKGQYNQPQHF. In nucleotides, the CDR3 is TGTGCCAGCAGTCTGAAGGGACAGTACAATCAGCCCCAGCATTTT.

This clone was detected once. The chain employs TRBV19 and TRBJ1-1, with 9 bases identical to TRBD1. Looked up from germline, CDR1 is LNHDA and CDR2 is SQIVND (reference sequence). This CDR3 is 18 amino acids long. The V gene end was trimmed by 6 bases and the J gene end by 3 bases; junction bases not matched to a gene: 17. In DNA, the CDR3 is TGTGCCAGTAGACTCCTCGGACAGGGGATCTTTGGGGACACTGAAGCTTTCTTT. Translation gives CASRLLGQGIFGDTEAFF.

The chain combines TRBV28 with TRBJ2-2; perhaps TRBD1 as D (6 bases). Germline V CDR1 and CDR2: MDHEN, SYDVKM. With 10 bases removed from V and 7 bases from J, the gap between germline ends came to 19 bases. The CDR3 is 14 amino acids. CDR3 loop: CATILDRMGGELFF. In nucleotides, the CDR3 is TGTGCCACCATTCTCGACAGGATGGGCGGGGAGCTGTTTTTT.

This sequence joins TRBV5-1 and TRBJ2-7, with D possibly TRBD1 on 6 matching bases. The CDR3 runs 12 residues. Germline-derived CDR1 and CDR2 are SGHRS and YFSETQ. V was clipped by 5 bases and J by 5 bases, with 11 bases between them. The DNA for the CDR3 is TGCGCCAGCAGATATAACAGGGACGAGCAGTACTTC. Encoded protein: CASRYNRDEQYF. The variable domain in full, with the rest retrieved from reference TRBV5-1 and TRBJ2-7, is KAGVTQTPRYLIKTRGQQVTLSCSPISGHRSVSWYQQTPGQGLQFLFEYFSETQRNKGNFPGRFSGRQFSNSRSEMNVSTLELGDSALYLCASRYNRDEQYFGPGTRLTVT.

The genes are TRBV30 and TRBJ1-4, with D possibly TRBD1 on 6 matching bases. CDR3 size: 15 residues. V dropped 0 bases and J dropped 0 bases, with 8 bases sitting between them. From germline, CDR1 is GTSNPN and CDR2 SVGIG (reference sequence). The DNA for the CDR3 is TGTGCCTGGAGTGTAGGGGGGGCAACTAATGAAAAACTGTTTTTT. This sequence encodes CAWSVGGATNEKLFF.

The chain couples TRBV7-2 to TRBJ1-2, with a tentative D call TRBD1 (5 bases). The germline gives CDR1 SGHTA, CDR2 FQGNSA. The CDR3 spans 16 residues. The germline V and J ends were trimmed by 5 bases and 6 bases, with 22 bases remaining between them. The CDR3 reads CASSQDLGRKPHGYTF. The CDR3 nucleotides read TGTGCCAGCAGCCAAGATTTGGGGCGCAAACCCCATGGCTACACCTTC.

This clone has just one count. The chain employs TRBV27 and TRBJ1-6; 9 bases line up with TRBD1. This CDR3 spans 15 amino acids. Germline assignment: CDR1 MNHEY and CDR2 SMNVEV (reference sequence). V was clipped by 3 bases and J by 7 bases; unmatched bases: 4. The CDR3 DNA reads as TGTGCCAGCAGTTTTGGGGACAGGGACAATTCACCCCTCCACTTT. This gives the protein CASSFGDRDNSPLHF.

CDR3 nucleotide sequence: TGTGCCAGCAGATTATATGAAGCTTTCTTT. Protein sequence: CASRLYEAFF. The J gene is TRBJ1-1, the V gene TRBV6-1; D remains ambiguous. The CDR3 extends over 10 amino acids. The germline V gene has CDR1 MNHNS and CDR2 SASEGT. Between the trimmed V and J ends, which lost 6 bases and 7 bases, there was a span of 6 bases.

This clone has only one observation. V is TRBV6-6 and J is TRBJ2-7; 12 positions agree with TRBD1. CDR1 MNHNY and CDR2 SVGAGI come from the germline V gene (reference sequence). J lost 7 bases, V lost 4 bases, and 11 bases had no gene match. This CDR3 spans 16 amino acids. CDR3 DNA: TGTGCCAGCAGTTTGACCCCGGGACAGGGGGCGTGGGAGCAGTACTTC. Its translation is CASSLTPGQGAWEQYF.

This chain connects TRBV5-4 to TRBJ1-4; weak D call: TRBD1 (6 bases). CDR1 and CDR2 from the germline V gene are SGHNT and YYREEE (reference sequence). The CDR3 runs 15 residues. Trimming took 1 base from V and 8 from J, leaving 15 bases between them. The CDR3 here is CASSLPGTNGEKLFF. CDR3 coding DNA: TGTGCCAGCAGCTTGCCCGGGACAAATGGGGAAAAACTGTTTTTT.

The rearrangement uses TRBV6-1 and TRBJ2-7; 10 nucleotides line up with TRBD2. The CDR3 covers 17 residues. V lost 4 bases to trimming and J lost 3 bases; unmatched junction nucleotides: 12. CDR1 is MNHNS, CDR2 SASEGT, per germline. In nucleotides, the CDR3 is TGTGCCAGCAGTGTCTCGATAGGGAGCGGGGGGGTCTACGAGCAGTACTTC. Encoded protein: CASSVSIGSGGVYEQYF.

V gene TRBV25-1 combines with J gene TRBJ1-1; D gene ambiguous. CDR1 is MGHDK, CDR2 SYGVNS, per germline. Trimming left V 6 bases short and J 3 bases short, with 11 bases between. The CDR3 covers 13 residues. CDR3 sequence reads: CASREQADTEAFF. The CDR3 DNA sequence: TGTGCCAGCAGAGAACAAGCGGACACTGAAGCTTTCTTT.

This clone occurred a few times. This chain connects TRBV5-6 to TRBJ2-7; 8 nucleotides match TRBD2. The CDR3 sequence is 15 residues long. Unmatched junction bases numbered 9, after V lost 6 bases and J lost 1 base. The germline V gene encodes CDR1 SGHDT and CDR2 YYEEEE. The CDR3 DNA reads as TGTGCCAGCACCATTTTCGGGGGGGAATCCTACGAGCAGTACTTC. This codes for CASTIFGGESYEQYF.

V usage is TRBV28 and J usage is TRBJ2-4; 7 bases align to TRBD1. The germline gives CDR1 MDHEN, CDR2 SYDVKM. The CDR3 totals 16 residues. With V trimmed by 6 bases and J by 2 bases, 10 bases remained unmatched. The CDR3 DNA follows: TGTGCCAGCAGGACAGAGGGGGCCTTACCCAAAAACATTCAGTACTTC. Translating it yields CASRTEGALPKNIQYF. The full variable domain, rest sourced from reference TRBV28 and TRBJ2-4, is DVKVTQSSRYLVKRTGEKVFLECVQDMDHENMFWYRQDPGLGLRLIYFSYDVKMKEKGDIPEGYSVSREKKERFSLILESASTNQTSMYLCASRTEGALPKNIQYFGAGTRLSVL.

This clone occurred once. Germline and junction disagree at one end, which may indicate a read error. CDR3 in amino acids: CSSSTIGGSPLHF. The CDR3 nucleotides read TGTTCCAGCAGCACCATAGGCGGGTCACCCCTCCACTTT. The J gene is TRBJ1-6, the V gene TRBV7-9; unclear D gene. Germline values: CDR1 SEHNR, CDR2 FQNEAQ (reference sequence). The CDR3 sequence is 13 residues long. The whole variable domain, filled in from reference TRBV7-9 and TRBJ1-6, reads DTGVSQNPRHKITKRGQNVTFRCDPISEHNRLYWYRQTLGQGPEFLTYFQNEAQLEKSRLLSDRFSAERPKGSFSTLEIQRTEQGDSAMYLCSSSTIGGSPLHFGNGTRLTVT.